The 32 T cell receptor beta chains presented below share a single source sample, sequenced in a study of post-analysis software for immune sequencing data. The antigens for these receptors are not known. Unique molecular identifiers were carried by the TCR beta cDNA libraries. MiXCR was run by TCRdb on the PCR reads, yielding one entry per CDR3 protein. This sample has some 500,000 distinct CDR3 sequences; around 40% occur once, and the top ten carry about 12%. Whole-study findings and limits: Among several TRBV segments more frequent in patients than controls were TRBV5-6, TRBV5-1 and TRBV20-1.

Sequencing was done on a sample of blood. The source of these receptors is a girl aged 5-17 years with multiple sclerosis.

This clonotype was counted a few times. Since a much larger clone is just one base distant, this may be a read error. V is TRBV7-6 and J is TRBJ2-1; D might be TRBD2 (7 bases). V was shortened by 0 bases and J by 7 bases, with 19 bases between the two germline ends. The CDR3 runs 17 residues. Germline CDR1 and CDR2: SGHVS and FNYEAQ. The CDR3 bases are TGTGCCAGCAGCTTAGCGCAAGGGGGAGGGCCGTGGAATGAGCAGTTCTTC. This translates into CASSLAQGGGPWNEQFF. The complete variable domain, with remaining parts taken from reference TRBV7-6 and TRBJ2-1, reads GAGVSQSPRYKVTKRGQDVALRCDPISGHVSLYWYRQALGQGPEFLTYFNYEAQQDKSGLPNDRFSAERPEGSISTLTIQRTEQRDSAMYRCASSLAQGGGPWNEQFFGPGTRLTVL.

This clonotype was detected a few times. The chain combines TRBV28 with TRBJ1-2; D remains ambiguous. Between the trimmed V and J ends, which lost 5 bases and 4 bases, there was a span of 14 bases. The CDR3 contains 14 residues. Germline CDR1 is MDHEN and CDR2 is SYDVKM. The CDR3 DNA is TGTGCCAGCAGTCCTGACCCACGCCTCTATGGCTACACCTTC. Residues: CASSPDPRLYGYTF.

The rearrangement links TRBV6-5 to TRBJ2-4; 7 bases are shared with TRBD1. The DNA end favors TRBJ2-7, so the J call may be wrong. CDR3 length: 14 residues. Per the germline V gene, CDR1 is MNHEY and CDR2 is SVGAGI. The CDR3 DNA sequence: TGTGCCAGCAGAGGTAGGGACAGAGCCTACGAGCAGTACTTC. Its translation is CASRGRDRAYEQYF.

The J gene is TRBJ1-1, the V gene TRBV7-9; TRBD1 is a possible D gene (6 bases). V was trimmed by 4 bases and J by 0 bases, leaving 15 bases between them. The germline CDR1 and CDR2 sequences are SEHNR and FQNEAQ (reference sequence). This CDR3 is 16 amino acids long. CDR3 protein: CASSYRGLSMNTEAFF. The DNA of the CDR3 is TGTGCCAGCAGCTACCGGGGGCTGAGCATGAACACTGAAGCTTTCTTT.

In its sample, this clonotype was seen a few times. The genes are TRBV6-1 and TRBJ1-2; D not certain. Deletions cut 7 bases from V and 3 bases from J, with 12 bases between. This CDR3 is 13 amino acids long. In germline, CDR1 is MNHNS, CDR2 SASEGT. CDR3 nucleotides: TGTGCCAGCACCGATGGGTTAGACTATGGCTACACCTTC. This translates into CASTDGLDYGYTF.

The chain recombines TRBV12-3 or TRBV12-4 with TRBJ1-1; TRBD1 is a possible D gene (6 bases). Trimming took 5 bases from V and 1 from J, leaving 14 bases between them. The CDR3 spans 15 residues. The CDR3 DNA reads as TGTGCCAGCAGTCCGTCAGGGGTAGGGAACACTGAAGCTTTCTTT. Its translation is CASSPSGVGNTEAFF.

This clonotype was detected a few times. The chain combines TRBV7-9 with TRBJ2-6; 7 nucleotides match TRBD2. The CDR3 has 13 amino acids. The V gene end was trimmed by 1 base and the J gene end by 14 bases; junction bases not matched to a gene: 5. Germline loops: CDR1 SEHNR, CDR2 FQNEAQ (reference sequence). The CDR3 DNA follows: TGTGCCAGCAGCTTAGAAGGGAGGGAAATCCTGACTTTC. Amino acids: CASSLEGREILTF.

This clonotype has only a few counts. The V call is TRBV5-6, the J call TRBJ2-7; weak D call: TRBD1 (5 bases). Trimming took off 4 bases at V and 3 bases at J, with 11 bases between the two ends. The CDR3 is made up of 13 amino acids. CDR1 and CDR2 from the germline V gene are SGHDT and YYEEEE. Here the CDR3 reads CASSPGPNYEQYF. The CDR3 DNA is TGTGCCAGCAGCCCAGGGCCCAACTACGAGCAGTACTTC.

The rearrangement joins TRBV20-1 to TRBJ1-2, with D unresolved. Per the germline V gene, CDR1 is DFQATT and CDR2 is SNEGSKA (reference sequence). CDR3 length: 12 residues. The V and J ends lost 6 bases and 3 bases respectively, with 11 bases between them. The CDR3 bases are TGCAGTGCCAAGGACGGGGACTATGGCTACACCTTC. Encoded protein: CSAKDGDYGYTF.

The chain combines TRBV6-1 with TRBJ2-4; 7 bases fit TRBD1. The CDR3 has 16 amino acids. Germline trimming cut 7 bases from V and 2 bases from J; bases unmatched to any gene: 11. Germline V gene sequence: CDR1 MNHNS, CDR2 SASEGT. Written as DNA, the CDR3 is TGTGCCAGCAACCTAGACAGGGATTCAACCAAAAACATTCAGTACTTC. It is translated as CASNLDRDSTKNIQYF.

The sample holds a few counts of this clonotype. V is TRBV5-1 and J is TRBJ2-5, with 9 bases identical to TRBD1. CDR1 and CDR2 from the germline V gene are SGHRS and YFSETQ. CDR3 length: 14 amino acids. The trim removed 2 bases at V and 3 bases at J, leaving 2 bases unmatched. The CDR3 protein is CASSLRDREETQYF. CDR3 sequence (DNA): TGCGCCAGCAGCTTACGGGACAGGGAAGAGACCCAGTACTTC. The full variable domain, in which reference TRBV5-1 and TRBJ2-5 provide the parts outside the CDR3, is KAGVTQTPRYLIKTRGQQVTLSCSPISGHRSVSWYQQTPGQGLQFLFEYFSETQRNKGNFPGRFSGRQFSNSRSEMNVSTLELGDSALYLCASSLRDREETQYFGPGTRLLVL.

DNA of the CDR3: TGTGCCAGCAGTTTAGCCTGGAGCTACGAGCAGTACTTC. It encodes CASSLAWSYEQYF. V gene TRBV12-3 or TRBV12-4 combines with J gene TRBJ2-7; D is unresolved. CDR3 length: 13 amino acids. Trimming removed 0 bases from V and 3 bases from J, with 6 bases in between.

The chain couples TRBV3-1 to TRBJ1-2, with D possibly matching TRBD1 (6 bases). CDR1 LGHDT and CDR2 YNNKEL come from the germline V gene (reference sequence). Trimming took 8 bases from V and 3 from J, leaving 16 bases between them. The CDR3 consists of 14 residues. The DNA of the CDR3 is TGTGCCAGCGGCCCCCCAGGGGCGCACTATGGCTACACCTTC. It translates to CASGPPGAHYGYTF.

The chain couples TRBV5-1 to TRBJ1-6; D remains ambiguous. From germline, CDR1 is SGHRS and CDR2 YFSETQ. The CDR3 covers 16 residues. V dropped 1 base and J dropped 5 bases, with 13 bases sitting between them. The CDR3 sequence: CASSLTLQENNSPLHF. CDR3 DNA sequence: TGCGCCAGCAGCTTGACCCTGCAAGAAAATAATTCACCCCTCCACTTT.

This chain links TRBV28 with TRBJ2-5; TRBD2 agrees at 10 bases. Trimming removed 5 bases from V and 1 base from J; junction bases left unmatched: 16. Germline V gene data show CDR1 as MDHEN and CDR2 as SYDVKM. This CDR3 contains 19 residues. The CDR3 is CASSHKREGLNRGQETQYF. In nucleotides, the CDR3 is TGTGCCAGCAGTCACAAGCGGGAGGGCCTCAATAGGGGCCAAGAGACCCAGTACTTC. The full variable domain, completed using reference TRBV28 and TRBJ2-5, is DVKVTQSSRYLVKRTGEKVFLECVQDMDHENMFWYRQDPGLGLRLIYFSYDVKMKEKGDIPEGYSVSREKKERFSLILESASTNQTSMYLCASSHKREGLNRGQETQYFGPGTRLLVL.

Points on this clonotype: A junction end diverges from the germline sequence, so it may reflect a read error. V is TRBV6-5 and J is TRBJ2-4; 7 nucleotides line up with TRBD2. Germline V gene data show CDR1 as MNHEY and CDR2 as SVGAGI. This CDR3 is built from 18 residues. As DNA, the CDR3 is TGTGCCGGCAGTTACTCGGGAGGAGGTAGCGTGGCCAAAAACATTCAGTACTTC. Protein: CAGSYSGGGSVAKNIQYF.

The chain employs TRBV7-2 and TRBJ2-4; TRBD1 might be the D (6 bases). Trimming took off 5 bases at V and 0 bases at J, with 8 bases between the two ends. CDR1 is SGHTA and CDR2 is FQGNSA in the germline V gene. The CDR3 has 14 residues. The CDR3 nucleotides read TGTGCCAGCAGCAGGACAGTAGCCAAAAACATTCAGTACTTC. Translating it yields CASSRTVAKNIQYF.

The chain employs TRBV29-1 and TRBJ2-7; D is possibly TRBD1 (5 bases). The germline V gene has CDR1 SQVTM and CDR2 ANQGSEA. There are 15 residues in the CDR3. Trimming pared 3 bases from V and 0 bases from J, leaving 15 bases between. The CDR3 spells CSVEGQVGSSYEQYF. CDR3 DNA: TGCAGCGTTGAGGGGCAGGTAGGCAGCTCCTACGAGCAGTACTTC.

The V call is TRBV28, the J call TRBJ1-5, with D unclear. This CDR3 has 16 amino acids. V lost 5 bases and J lost 0, with 14 bases in between. Germline CDR1 reads MDHEN; CDR2 reads SYDVKM. The CDR3 loop reads CASSTRSVDSNQPQHF. The CDR3 region has the DNA TGTGCCAGCAGTACCCGCAGTGTCGATAGCAATCAGCCCCAGCATTTT. Combining the CDR3 with reference TRBV28 and TRBJ1-5 gives the whole variable domain DVKVTQSSRYLVKRTGEKVFLECVQDMDHENMFWYRQDPGLGLRLIYFSYDVKMKEKGDIPEGYSVSREKKERFSLILESASTNQTSMYLCASSTRSVDSNQPQHFGDGTRLSIL.

The V and J genes are TRBV18 and TRBJ1-1, with no clear D. V was trimmed by 2 bases and J by 4 bases, leaving 8 bases between them. Germline CDR1 is KGHSH and CDR2 is LQKENI. CDR3 size: 13 residues. The CDR3 sequence: CASSPSISTEAFF. CDR3 nucleotides: TGTGCCAGCTCACCAAGTATTTCCACTGAAGCTTTCTTT.

A note on this clonotype: One junction end disagrees with the germline gene, perhaps due to a read error. The chain couples TRBV7-3 to TRBJ1-6; D unclear. The length of the CDR3 is 14 residues. Germline-derived CDR1 and CDR2 are SGHTA and FQGTGA. The chain's CDR3 is CASSLRPGFSPPHF. For the CDR3, the DNA is TGTGCCAGCAGCTTACGTCCAGGATTCTCACCCCCCCACTTT. The full variable domain, with the rest looked up from reference TRBV7-3 and TRBJ1-6, is GAGVSQTPSNKVTEKGKYVELRCDPISGHTALYWYRQSLGQGPEFLIYFQGTGAADDSGLPNDRFFAVRPEGSVSTLKIQRTERGDSAVYLCASSLRPGFSPPHFGNGTRLTVT.

This clonotype was observed a few times. This chain links TRBV28 with TRBJ2-3; D not resolved. Deletions cut 4 bases from V and 2 bases from J, with 13 bases between. The CDR3 covers 15 residues. Germline CDR1 is MDHEN and CDR2 is SYDVKM. CDR3 sequence reads: CASSSDHPNTDTQYF. In nucleotides, the CDR3 is TGTGCCAGCAGTTCAGACCACCCGAACACAGATACGCAGTATTTT.

The chain is built from TRBV10-3 and TRBJ2-6; D not certain. The CDR3 consists of 18 residues. The V end lost 2 bases, the J end lost 4 bases, and 18 bases lay between the germline ends. Germline CDR1 and CDR2: ENHRY and SYGVKD. DNA for the CDR3: TGTGCCATCAGTGAGCAGAATTTGGTTGTGTCGGGGGCCAACGTCCTGACTTTC. Protein sequence: CAISEQNLVVSGANVLTF.

As DNA, the CDR3 is TGCAGTGCTCAGGGGGGGGTTAACACTGAAGCTTTCTTT. Translation: CSAQGGVNTEAFF. The rearrangement uses TRBV20-1 and TRBJ1-1; 7 positions agree with TRBD1. Germline lookup yields CDR1 DFQATT and CDR2 SNEGSKA (reference sequence). Unmatched junction bases numbered 5, after V lost 5 bases and J lost 2 bases. CDR3 length equals 13 residues.

The V and J genes are TRBV5-1 and TRBJ2-5; no firm D call. The DNA end is a closer match to TRBJ2-7, so the J assignment may be wrong. The CDR3 contains 12 residues. CDR1 is SGHRS, CDR2 YFSETQ, per germline. Here the CDR3 reads CASSLDWSEQYF. DNA of the CDR3: TGCGCCAGCAGCTTGGATTGGAGCGAGCAGTACTTC.

The CDR3 region is CASSYGGDPSVDTQYF. CDR3 coding DNA: TGTGCCAGCAGTTACGGAGGAGATCCTAGCGTGGATACGCAGTATTTT. The genes are TRBV6-5 and TRBJ2-3, with D possibly matching TRBD2 (6 bases). Germline CDR1 MNHEY, CDR2 SVGAGI. The length of the CDR3 is 16 residues. V was cut by 2 bases and J by 6 bases, with 18 bases left in between.

This clonotype has only one observation. The gene calls are TRBV29-1 and TRBJ1-3; D is undetermined. CDR3 length equals 14 residues. The V end was cut by 3 bases, the J end by 0 bases, with 9 bases between. Germline V gene data show CDR1 as SQVTM and CDR2 as ANQGSEA. CDR3 bases: TGCAGCGTTGAGGCCACCAACTCTGGAAACACCATATATTTT. Amino acids: CSVEATNSGNTIYF. Looking up the rest from reference TRBV29-1 and TRBJ1-3 gives the full variable domain: SAVISQKPSRDICQRGTSLTIQCQVDSQVTMMFWYRQQPGQSLTLIATANQGSEATYESGFVIDKFPISRPNLTFSTLTVSNMSPEDSSIYLCSVEATNSGNTIYFGEGSWLTVV.

The chain uses TRBV7-2 and TRBJ2-7; no clear D. V shed 5 bases and J shed 5 bases, with 19 bases lying between them. Germline values: CDR1 SGHTA, CDR2 FQGNSA. The CDR3 runs 15 residues. The CDR3 DNA is TGTGCCAGCAGCCCCCCCCGAGGCTCGGGCGACGAGCAGTACTTC. Its translation: CASSPPRGSGDEQYF.

The chain recombines TRBV4-3 with TRBJ1-4; a possible D gene is TRBD1 (5 bases). Germline lookup yields CDR1 LGHNA and CDR2 YSLEER. This CDR3 comprises 16 residues. The V end lost 4 bases, the J end lost 3 bases, and 15 bases lay between the germline ends. CDR3 nucleotides: TGCGCCAGCAGCCCAGGGTCGGCCAGGGCTAATGAAAAACTGTTTTTT. This encodes CASSPGSARANEKLFF.

V and J are TRBV20-1 and TRBJ2-1; TRBD2 matches at 7 bases. The ends lost 6 bases at V and 0 bases at J; junction bases unmatched: 5. Germline V CDR1 and CDR2: DFQATT, SNEGSKA (reference sequence). The CDR3 runs 14 residues. CDR3 in DNA: TGCAGTGCACGACCTAGCGGCTCCTACAATGAGCAGTTCTTC. It is translated as CSARPSGSYNEQFF.

This clonotype has just a few counts. The CDR3 sequence: CAISEGTGVNEKLFF. CDR3 coding DNA: TGTGCCATCAGTGAAGGCACAGGGGTAAATGAAAAACTGTTTTTT. The chain links TRBV10-3 to TRBJ1-4, with 7 bases matching TRBD1. Unmatched junction bases numbered 6, after V lost 3 bases and J lost 5 bases. The germline V gene encodes CDR1 ENHRY and CDR2 SYGVKD. The CDR3 consists of 15 residues.

A few counts support this clonotype. This rearrangement joins TRBV28 to TRBJ1-2; no firm D call. V was cut by 4 bases and J by 7 bases, with 7 bases left in between. This CDR3 spans 11 amino acids. Per germline, CDR1 MDHEN and CDR2 SYDVKM. The CDR3 nucleotides are TGTGCCAGCAGTTCACACGGTGGCTACACCTTC. Its protein product is CASSSHGGYTF.